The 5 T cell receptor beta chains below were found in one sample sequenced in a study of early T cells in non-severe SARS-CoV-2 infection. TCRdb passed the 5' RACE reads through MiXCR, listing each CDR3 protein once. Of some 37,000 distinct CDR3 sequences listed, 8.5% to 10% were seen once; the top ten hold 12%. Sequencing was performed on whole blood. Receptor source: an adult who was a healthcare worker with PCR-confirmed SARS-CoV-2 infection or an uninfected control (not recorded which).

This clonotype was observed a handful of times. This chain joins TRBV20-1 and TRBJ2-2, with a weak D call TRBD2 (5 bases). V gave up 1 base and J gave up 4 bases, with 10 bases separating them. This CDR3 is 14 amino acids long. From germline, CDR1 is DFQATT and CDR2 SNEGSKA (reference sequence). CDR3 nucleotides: TGCAGTGCTAGAGTGAAGCGGCTCACCGGGGAGCTGTTTTTT. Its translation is CSARVKRLTGELFF.

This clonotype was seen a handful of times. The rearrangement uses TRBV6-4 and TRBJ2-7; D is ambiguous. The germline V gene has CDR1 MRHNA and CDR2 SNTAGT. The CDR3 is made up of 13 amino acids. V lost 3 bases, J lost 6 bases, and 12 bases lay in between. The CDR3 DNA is TGTGCCAGCAGTGAGACATCTCGTAGCGAGCAGTACTTC. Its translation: CASSETSRSEQYF.

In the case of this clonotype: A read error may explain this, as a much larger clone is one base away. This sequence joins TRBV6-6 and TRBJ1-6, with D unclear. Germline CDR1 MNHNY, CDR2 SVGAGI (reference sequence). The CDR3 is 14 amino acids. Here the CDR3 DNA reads TGTGCTGGTCGGCAGAACACCAATAATTCACCCCTCCACTTT. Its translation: CAGRQNTNNSPLHF.

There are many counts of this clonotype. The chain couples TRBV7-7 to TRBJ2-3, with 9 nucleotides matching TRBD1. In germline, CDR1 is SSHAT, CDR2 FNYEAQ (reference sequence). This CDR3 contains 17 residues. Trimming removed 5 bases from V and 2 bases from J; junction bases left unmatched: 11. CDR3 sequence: CASSVLTGTGHTDTQYF. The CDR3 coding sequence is TGTGCCAGCAGCGTACTCACCGGGACAGGGCACACAGATACGCAGTATTTT.

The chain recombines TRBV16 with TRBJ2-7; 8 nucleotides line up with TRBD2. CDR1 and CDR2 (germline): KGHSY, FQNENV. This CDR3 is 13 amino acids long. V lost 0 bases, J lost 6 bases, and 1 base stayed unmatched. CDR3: CASSQSGTSEQYF. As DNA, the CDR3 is TGTGCCAGCAGCCAATCAGGGACTAGCGAGCAGTACTTC.